This T cell receptor (beta chain) was documented in a study of shared clonotypes between healthy human individuals. In its sample, this clone was seen once. The sample carries other DNA sequences with the same CDR3. CD45RO negativity and positive selection for CCR7 defined naive CD8 cells, a population that excluded terminally differentiated effector memory CD45RA+ cells. This CDR3 has 11 amino acids. Germline V gene sequence: CDR1 SGHVS, CDR2 FNYEAQ. V lost 4 bases to trimming and J lost 7 bases, with 8 bases between them. Using immunoSEQ multiplex PCR, the repertoire was profiled, and TCRdb retains in-frame clones only, with some absent. Among more than 2 million clones listed, about 93% were seen once.

Sample: naive CD8+ T cells from PBMCs. The source is a man younger than 30 in good health. Some clones in this sample may be carry-over from other donors' samples. The chain uses TRBV7-6 and TRBJ2-7; D may be TRBD2 (6 bases). CDR3 sequence: CASSSGGEQYF. The CDR3, as DNA: TGTGCCAGCAGCTCCGGGGGAGAGCAGTACTTC.